The 24 T cell receptor beta chains listed next were all sequenced from one sample in a study of cytomegalovirus exposure and HLA in healthy donors. The PCR contained 60 Vbeta and 13 Jbeta primers. Libraries were prepared by immunoSEQ multiplex PCR; TCRdb keeps only in-frame clonotypes and omits some of them. The sample holds some 140,000 clones, around 75% seen once. What was sequenced was PBMCs. The receptors stem from a man aged 30-40 years in good health and CMV-seropositive.

V gene TRBV28 combines with J gene TRBJ1-4, with 11 nucleotides matching TRBD1. With 4 bases clipped from V and 5 bases from J, the junction kept 3 bases outside the gene matches. The CDR3 consists of 15 residues. CDR1 is MDHEN and CDR2 is SYDVKM in the germline V gene. As DNA, the CDR3 is TGTGCCAGCAGTTCAGGGACAGGGGGAAATGAAAAACTGTTTTTT. Translated: CASSSGTGGNEKLFF.

In this sample, this clone turned up a few times. This chain uses TRBV19 with TRBJ1-1, with 7 bases identical to TRBD1. The ends lost 3 bases at V and 4 bases at J; junction bases unmatched: 8. This CDR3 region has 15 residues. The germline V gene encodes CDR1 LNHDA and CDR2 SQIVND (reference sequence). CDR3 sequence (DNA): TGTGCCAGTAGTATTAACAGGGGTGGGAGCACTGAAGCTTTCTTT. It specifies CASSINRGGSTEAFF.

The chain has TRBV5-1 and TRBJ2-5, with TRBD1 as a possible D gene (6 bases). The germline V gene encodes CDR1 SGHRS and CDR2 YFSETQ. The CDR3 consists of 15 residues. V was shortened by 3 bases and J by 2 bases, with 14 bases between the two germline ends. CDR3 residues: CASSSSGTPQETQYF. CDR3 nucleotides: TGCGCCAGCAGCTCCTCCGGGACACCTCAAGAGACCCAGTACTTC. The whole variable domain, remainder taken from reference TRBV5-1 and TRBJ2-5, is KAGVTQTPRYLIKTRGQQVTLSCSPISGHRSVSWYQQTPGQGLQFLFEYFSETQRNKGNFPGRFSGRQFSNSRSEMNVSTLELGDSALYLCASSSSGTPQETQYFGPGTRLLVL.

This sequence joins TRBV5-5 and TRBJ1-3; the match to TRBD1 covers 10 bases. V was pared by 3 bases and J by 0 bases, with 3 bases of the junction left unmatched. Germline lookup yields CDR1 SGHKS and CDR2 YYEKEE (reference sequence). CDR3 size: 16 residues. The CDR3: CASSSTGGISGNTIYF. As DNA, the CDR3 is TGTGCCAGCAGCTCGACAGGGGGCATCTCTGGAAACACCATATATTTT.

This clone is medium-sized (0.01 to 0.1%). This sequence joins TRBV18 and TRBJ1-4, with 8 positions matching TRBD1. This CDR3 comprises 18 residues. Germline CDR1 is KGHSH and CDR2 is LQKENI. V was clipped by 5 bases and J by 5 bases; unmatched bases: 16. In DNA, the CDR3 is TGTGCCAGCTCAACCCAAACCCCCGGACAGGGAAGGAATGAAAAACTGTTTTTT. It specifies CASSTQTPGQGRNEKLFF. The whole variable domain, remainder taken from reference TRBV18 and TRBJ1-4, is NAGVMQNPRHLVRRRGQEARLRCSPMKGHSHVYWYRQLPEEGLKFMVYLQKENIIDESGMPKERFSAEFPKEGPSILRIQQVVRGDSAAYFCASSTQTPGQGRNEKLFFGSGTQLSVL.

The J gene is TRBJ1-5, the V gene TRBV27; 11 bases align to TRBD1. The V gene end was trimmed by 5 bases and the J gene end by 1 base; junction bases not matched to a gene: 4. Germline V gene lookup returns CDR1 MNHEY and CDR2 SMNVEV (reference sequence). The CDR3 length is 16 residues. The CDR3 reads CASSPRDRGSNQPQHF. The DNA of the CDR3 is TGTGCCAGCAGTCCTCGGGACAGGGGGAGCAATCAGCCCCAGCATTTT.

The J gene is TRBJ1-6, the V gene TRBV13, with 10 positions matching TRBD1. The trim removed 5 bases at V and 2 bases at J, leaving 9 bases unmatched. The CDR3 runs 18 residues. The germline V gene has CDR1 PRHDT and CDR2 FYEKMQ (reference sequence). The CDR3, as DNA: TGTGCCAGCAGCGGGGGACAGGGGAGAGGGGCCTATAATTCACCCCTCCACTTT. It yields the protein CASSGGQGRGAYNSPLHF.

The V and J genes are TRBV18 and TRBJ2-1; TRBD2 agrees at 7 bases. Germline loops: CDR1 KGHSH, CDR2 LQKENI. The junction had 5 bases not matched to a gene; V was cut back by 2 bases and J by 7 bases. The CDR3 extends over 14 amino acids. CDR3 in amino acids: CASSPAGAGNEQFF. CDR3 nucleotide sequence: TGTGCCAGCTCACCAGCGGGAGCTGGGAATGAGCAGTTCTTC.

The chain employs TRBV5-1 and TRBJ2-1, with D possibly TRBD1 on 5 matching bases. V lost 2 bases and J lost 5, with 14 bases in between. Per the germline V gene, CDR1 is SGHRS and CDR2 is YFSETQ. The CDR3 contains 15 residues. The CDR3 DNA is TGCGCCAGCAGCTTAAGTCTCGGCAGGGACAATGAGCAGTTCTTC. This sequence encodes CASSLSLGRDNEQFF. Complete variable domain (other parts from reference TRBV5-1 and TRBJ2-1): KAGVTQTPRYLIKTRGQQVTLSCSPISGHRSVSWYQQTPGQGLQFLFEYFSETQRNKGNFPGRFSGRQFSNSRSEMNVSTLELGDSALYLCASSLSLGRDNEQFFGPGTRLTVL.

This chain uses TRBV5-5 with TRBJ1-2, with D perhaps TRBD1 (5 bases). The CDR3 has 15 amino acids. Trimming took off 6 bases at V and 6 bases at J, with 21 bases between the two ends. Germline V gene sequence: CDR1 SGHKS, CDR2 YYEKEE (reference sequence). The chain's CDR3 is CASTPLGRAFDGYTF. The CDR3, as DNA: TGTGCCAGCACCCCCCTGGGCAGGGCGTTTGATGGCTACACCTTC.

The rearrangement links TRBV7-8 to TRBJ2-5; 10 nucleotides align to TRBD2. Unmatched junction bases numbered 18, after V lost 1 base and J lost 4 bases. The length of the CDR3 is 20 residues. Germline lookup yields CDR1 SGHVS and CDR2 FQNEAQ. CDR3 region: CASSLVPGGEREGMAETQYF. CDR3 DNA sequence: TGTGCCAGCAGCTTAGTCCCCGGCGGCGAGCGGGAGGGGATGGCAGAGACCCAGTACTTC. The variable domain in full, with the rest retrieved from reference TRBV7-8 and TRBJ2-5, is GAGVSQSPRYKVAKRGQDVALRCDPISGHVSLFWYQQALGQGPEFLTYFQNEAQLDKSGLPSDRFFAERPEGSVSTLKIQRTQQEDSAVYLCASSLVPGGEREGMAETQYFGPGTRLLVL.

J is TRBJ1-2 and V is TRBV19; unclear D gene. Trimming shortened V by 3 bases and J by 0 bases, and 11 bases separated the two germline ends. The CDR3 extends over 15 amino acids. Looked up from germline, CDR1 is LNHDA and CDR2 is SQIVND (reference sequence). The CDR3 DNA reads as TGTGCCAGTAGTATTGGAGGGCTTACTAACTATGGCTACACCTTC. Its translation is CASSIGGLTNYGYTF.

This clone was observed a handful of times. This chain links TRBV7-9 with TRBJ1-1; D is possibly TRBD1 (5 bases). CDR3 length: 14 amino acids. V lost 5 bases and J lost 3, with 13 bases in between. CDR1 is SEHNR, CDR2 FQNEAQ, per germline (reference sequence). CDR3 region: CASSPTSGDTEAFF. The CDR3 nucleotides read TGTGCCAGCAGCCCGACCTCGGGGGACACTGAAGCTTTCTTT.

The rearrangement links TRBV7-6 to TRBJ1-4; no clear D gene. Germline V gene lookup returns CDR1 SGHVS and CDR2 FNYEAQ. Between the trimmed V and J ends, which lost 4 bases and 8 bases, there was a span of 11 bases. This CDR3 is 13 amino acids long. The CDR3 DNA sequence: TGTGCCAGCAGCTCCGGAGGCCGGGAAAAACTGTTTTTT. This sequence encodes CASSSGGREKLFF.

The gene calls are TRBV5-1 and TRBJ1-5, with D tentatively TRBD1 (5 bases). The V end was cut by 1 base, the J end by 5 bases, with 10 bases between. The CDR3 has 14 residues. Germline V gene lookup returns CDR1 SGHRS and CDR2 YFSETQ. The CDR3 nucleotides read TGCGCCAGCAGCTTGAGAACAGGCGATCAGCCCCAGCATTTT. Protein product: CASSLRTGDQPQHF. Full variable domain (missing parts from reference TRBV5-1 and TRBJ1-5): KAGVTQTPRYLIKTRGQQVTLSCSPISGHRSVSWYQQTPGQGLQFLFEYFSETQRNKGNFPGRFSGRQFSNSRSEMNVSTLELGDSALYLCASSLRTGDQPQHFGDGTRLSIL.

The chain is built from TRBV9 and TRBJ2-5; the D is unclear. CDR1 and CDR2 (germline): SGDLS, YYNGEE. The ends were cut back, 4 bases at V and 7 bases at J, with 11 bases in the middle. The CDR3 is made up of 12 amino acids. The CDR3 sequence is CASSLTPGTQYF. DNA for the CDR3: TGTGCCAGCAGCCTGACTCCGGGGACCCAGTACTTC.

V gene TRBV30 combines with J gene TRBJ2-4, with TRBD1 matching 10 bases. The V gene end was trimmed by 2 bases and the J gene end by 8 bases; junction bases not matched to a gene: 6. The CDR3 has 14 amino acids. Germline V gene lookup returns CDR1 GTSNPN and CDR2 SVGIG (reference sequence). The chain's CDR3 is CAWSRGQGVDIQYF. The CDR3, as DNA: TGTGCCTGGAGTCGAGGACAGGGGGTGGACATTCAGTACTTC.

The chain combines TRBV4-2 with TRBJ2-3; perhaps TRBD1 as D (5 bases). The CDR3 totals 14 residues. V lost 2 bases, J lost 10 bases, and 16 bases lay in between. Germline assignment: CDR1 LGHNA and CDR2 YNFKEQ. CDR3 region: CASSQPQGSLAQYF. The CDR3 bases are TGTGCCAGCAGCCAACCTCAGGGCAGCCTGGCGCAGTATTTT.

This clone came up once. The V gene is TRBV18, the J gene TRBJ2-5; no firm D call. Trimming stripped 2 bases from V and 5 bases from J, with 12 bases between. Looked up from germline, CDR1 is KGHSH and CDR2 is LQKENI. The CDR3 spans 14 residues. The CDR3 sequence: CASSPLESSETQYF. Here the CDR3 DNA reads TGTGCCAGCTCACCATTAGAATCTAGTGAGACCCAGTACTTC. The variable domain in full, with the rest retrieved from reference TRBV18 and TRBJ2-5, is NAGVMQNPRHLVRRRGQEARLRCSPMKGHSHVYWYRQLPEEGLKFMVYLQKENIIDESGMPKERFSAEFPKEGPSILRIQQVVRGDSAAYFCASSPLESSETQYFGPGTRLLVL.

The chain joins TRBV5-4 to TRBJ1-2; D is unresolved. Trimming removed 4 bases at V and 4 bases at J, with 8 bases between. CDR1 SGHNT and CDR2 YYREEE come from the germline V gene (reference sequence). The CDR3 is made up of 12 amino acids. The CDR3 nucleotides are TGTGCCAGCAGCACAGACGGCTATGGCTACACCTTC. Translated, it gives CASSTDGYGYTF.

The chain links TRBV4-3 to TRBJ2-1; a possible D gene is TRBD1 (5 bases). CDR1 and CDR2 (germline): LGHNA, YSLEER. The CDR3 sequence is 17 residues long. The V end lost 0 bases, the J end lost 4 bases, and 16 bases lay between the germline ends. The CDR3, as DNA: TGCGCCAGCAGCCAAGATAATGGGGTCCAGGGTTACAATGAGCAGTTCTTC. Translation gives CASSQDNGVQGYNEQFF.

The chain uses TRBV7-9 and TRBJ2-5; possibly TRBD2 for D (5 bases). Trimming cost V 5 bases and J 1 base, with 14 bases left between them. The CDR3 covers 15 residues. The germline CDR1 and CDR2 sequences are SEHNR and FQNEAQ (reference sequence). CDR3 sequence: CASSQGWAGQETQYF. CDR3 in DNA: TGTGCCAGCAGCCAAGGATGGGCGGGCCAAGAGACCCAGTACTTC.

This sequence joins TRBV7-6 and TRBJ1-1, with TRBD1 as a possible D gene (6 bases). The germline gives CDR1 SGHVS, CDR2 FNYEAQ. The CDR3 covers 14 residues. The V gene lost 3 bases and the J gene lost 1 base, with 9 bases spanning the gap. The CDR3 DNA follows: TGTGCCAGCAGCTTGTACAGGGCGAACACTGAAGCTTTCTTT. Amino acids: CASSLYRANTEAFF.

This chain links TRBV4-2 with TRBJ1-5, with 8 bases matching TRBD1. Germline CDR1 and CDR2: LGHNA and YNFKEQ. The V segment lost 3 bases and the J segment 2 bases; nucleotides outside the gene matches: 6. There are 16 residues in the CDR3. In DNA, the CDR3 is TGTGCCAGCAGCCAGGCGACAGGGGTTGGCAATCAGCCCCAGCATTTT. Its protein product is CASSQATGVGNQPQHF.